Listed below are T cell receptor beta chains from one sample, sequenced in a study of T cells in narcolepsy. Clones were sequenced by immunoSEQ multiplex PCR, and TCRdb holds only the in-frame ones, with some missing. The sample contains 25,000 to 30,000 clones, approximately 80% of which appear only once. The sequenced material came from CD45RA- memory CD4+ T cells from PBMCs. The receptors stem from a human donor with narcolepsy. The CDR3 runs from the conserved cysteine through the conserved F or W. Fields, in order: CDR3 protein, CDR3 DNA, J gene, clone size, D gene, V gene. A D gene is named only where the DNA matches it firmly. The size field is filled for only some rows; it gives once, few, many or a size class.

CDR3: CASSTRDRVNSGANVLTF; DNA: TGTGCCAGTAGTACCCGGGACAGGGTAAATTCTGGGGCCAACGTCCTGACTTTC; J: TRBJ2-6; size: NA; D: TRBD1; V: TRBV19
CDR3: CASRYSPQGQGAWEQYF; DNA: TGTGCCAGCAGATACTCACCTCAGGGACAGGGGGCATGGGAGCAGTACTTC; J: TRBJ2-7; size: few; D: NA; V: TRBV21-1
CDR3: CASSGDRGNNEQFF; DNA: TGTGCCAGCAGTGGCGACAGGGGGAACAATGAGCAGTTCTTC; J: TRBJ2-1; size: NA; D: TRBD1; V: TRBV6-1
CDR3: CASSYGSGRANSPLHF; DNA: TGTGCCAGCAGTTACGGATCGGGGAGAGCTAATTCACCCCTCCACTTT; J: TRBJ1-6; size: NA; D: NA; V: TRBV6-5
CDR3: CASSTGYEQYF; DNA: TGTGCCAGTAGTACCGGTTACGAGCAGTACTTC; J: TRBJ2-7; size: once; D: NA; V: TRBV19
CDR3: CASSLGGAGQETQYF; DNA: TGTGCCAGCAGCTTAGGGGGGGCAGGGCAAGAGACCCAGTACTTC; J: TRBJ2-5; size: NA; D: NA; V: TRBV7-2
CDR3: CASTPGASGVLGEQFF; DNA: TGTGCCAGTACCCCAGGGGCTAGCGGGGTCCTCGGCGAGCAGTTCTTC; J: TRBJ2-1; size: NA; D: TRBD2; V: TRBV19
CDR3: CASTGDRSGNTIYF; DNA: TGTGCCAGCACGGGGGACCGCTCTGGAAACACCATATATTTT; J: TRBJ1-3; size: once; D: NA; V: TRBV6-5
CDR3: CASSEEYTFNSPLHF; DNA: TGTGCCAGCAGTGAAGAATACACCTTTAATTCACCCCTCCACTTT; J: TRBJ1-6; size: NA; D: NA; V: TRBV2
CDR3: CASSPTGGRDYEQYF; DNA: TGTGCCAGCTCACCAACGGGAGGGAGGGATTACGAGCAGTACTTC; J: TRBJ2-7; size: NA; D: TRBD2; V: TRBV18
CDR3: CASGPAYEQYF; DNA: TGTGCCAGTGGACCGGCCTACGAGCAGTACTTC; J: TRBJ2-7; size: NA; D: NA; V: TRBV14
CDR3: CSAPPEAFF; DNA: TGCAGCGCCCCACCCGAGGCTTTCTTT; J: TRBJ1-1; size: NA; D: NA; V: TRBV29-1
CDR3: CSVEQIQSQYF; DNA: TGCAGCGTTGAACAGATACAGTCGCAGTATTTT; J: TRBJ2-3; size: NA; D: NA; V: TRBV29-1
CDR3: CASSQGGDTQYF; DNA: TGTGCCAGCAGCCAAGGGGGGGATACGCAGTATTTT; J: TRBJ2-3; size: NA; D: NA; V: TRBV7-2
CDR3: CASSPGPPTVNYGYTF; DNA: TGTGCCAGCAGCCCAGGGCCCCCAACAGTGAACTATGGCTACACCTTC; J: TRBJ1-2; size: NA; D: NA; V: TRBV9
CDR3: CASSQDLGPRETQYF; DNA: TGTGCCAGCAGCCAAGATTTGGGGCCCAGAGAGACCCAGTACTTC; J: TRBJ2-5; size: NA; D: NA; V: TRBV4-2
CDR3: CASSKTRYEQYF; DNA: TGTGCCAGCAGCAAAACAAGATACGAGCAGTACTTC; J: TRBJ2-7; size: NA; D: NA; V: TRBV7-9
CDR3: CASRRRTGNFDNTGELFF; DNA: TGTGCCAGCAGACGGAGGACAGGCAACTTCGATAACACCGGGGAGCTGTTTTTT; J: TRBJ2-2; size: NA; D: TRBD1; V: TRBV5-5
CDR3: CASSPGTGPSEGYTF; DNA: TGTGCCAGCTCACCAGGGACAGGGCCTTCTGAGGGCTACACCTTC; J: TRBJ1-2; size: NA; D: TRBD1; V: TRBV18
CDR3: CASSGTGSSPNIQYF; DNA: TGCGCCAGCTCCGGGACAGGGTCTAGTCCAAACATTCAGTACTTC; J: TRBJ2-4; size: NA; D: TRBD1; V: TRBV5-1
CDR3: CASSYGGANTYEQYF; DNA: TGTGCCAGCAGTTACGGGGGCGCGAATACCTACGAGCAGTACTTC; J: TRBJ2-7; size: NA; D: NA; V: TRBV6-5
CDR3: CASSQDIDRSGNTIYF; DNA: TGCGCCAGCAGCCAAGATATCGACAGAAGTGGAAACACCATATATTTT; J: TRBJ1-3; size: few; D: NA; V: TRBV4-3